These 21 T cell receptor beta chains were all obtained from the same sample, sequenced in a study of T-cell memory formation after mild COVID-19. TCRdb fed the 5' RACE reads into MiXCR, producing one record per CDR3 protein. Of 98,000 or so distinct CDR3 sequences in the sample, about a sixth were seen once. The sequencing input was PBMCs or a T cell subset sorted from them (not recorded which). The receptors were sampled from a man aged 18 to 30 who had mild COVID-19 (a few samples of this study predate the infection). Cell type and time point are not known.

The chain carries TRBV7-2 and TRBJ2-5; possibly TRBD2 for D (7 bases). The germline gives CDR1 SGHTA, CDR2 FQGNSA. The V end was cut by 0 bases, the J end by 4 bases, with 12 bases between. CDR3 length: 15 amino acids. CDR3 region: CASSLAWGGLETQYF. CDR3 sequence (DNA): TGTGCCAGCAGCTTAGCATGGGGGGGCCTAGAGACCCAGTACTTC.

J is TRBJ1-1 and V is TRBV10-2; D not certain. This CDR3 is built from 16 residues. The V end lost 5 bases, the J end lost 4 bases, and 20 bases lay between the germline ends. In germline, CDR1 is WSHSY, CDR2 SAAADI. For the CDR3, the DNA is TGCGCCAGCAGTAAGGGCGGGAGCGCCGGCGGCACTGAAGCTTTCTTT. It yields the protein CASSKGGSAGGTEAFF.

This clonotype has a count of ten or more. The chain links TRBV7-3 to TRBJ2-3; TRBD2 matches at 14 bases. Germline V gene data show CDR1 as SGHTA and CDR2 as FQGTGA. V was clipped by 4 bases and J by 2 bases; unmatched bases: 2. The CDR3 loop spans 16 amino acids. The CDR3 DNA reads TGTGCCAGCAGCTCGGGACTAGCGGGGGTCACAGATACGCAGTATTTT. This gives the protein CASSSGLAGVTDTQYF. The complete variable domain, with remaining parts taken from reference TRBV7-3 and TRBJ2-3, reads GAGVSQTPSNKVTEKGKYVELRCDPISGHTALYWYRQSLGQGPEFLIYFQGTGAADDSGLPNDRFFAVRPEGSVSTLKIQRTERGDSAVYLCASSSGLAGVTDTQYFGPGTRLTVL.

The gene calls are TRBV12-3 or TRBV12-4 and TRBJ2-3; D tentatively reads TRBD1 or TRBD2 (6 bases each). V lost 3 bases, J lost 4 bases, and 11 bases lay in between. The CDR3 is 14 residues long. CDR3 nucleotide sequence: TGTGCCAGCAGTTTCGGGGGCTTGGCAGATACGCAGTATTTT. It specifies CASSFGGLADTQYF.

This chain joins TRBV5-5 and TRBJ2-7; possibly TRBD1 or TRBD2 for D (5 bases each). Germline CDR1 reads SGHKS; CDR2 reads YYEKEE (reference sequence). This CDR3 comprises 15 residues. V lost 3 bases and J lost 5, with 18 bases in between. The CDR3, as DNA: TGTGCCAGCAGCTCCGGGACCCACCGGCGGGACGAGCAGTACGTC. Protein sequence: CASSSGTHRRDEQYV.

This chain joins TRBV9 and TRBJ1-1, with 8 nucleotides matching TRBD1. The V gene end was trimmed by 3 bases and the J gene end by 2 bases; junction bases not matched to a gene: 3. The CDR3 runs to 14 residues. Germline V gene lookup returns CDR1 SGDLS and CDR2 YYNGEE. The CDR3: CASSDAGGNTEAFF. The CDR3 DNA reads TGTGCCAGCAGCGATGCAGGGGGCAACACTGAAGCTTTCTTT.

In its sample, this clonotype was seen a few times. The rearrangement links TRBV7-3 to TRBJ2-1; 10 positions agree with TRBD2. V lost 8 bases and J lost 6; bases outside the gene matches: 7. The length of the CDR3 is 14 residues. Per the germline V gene, CDR1 is SGHTA and CDR2 is FQGTGA. The CDR3 loop is CASGAGLATNEQFF. CDR3 coding DNA: TGTGCCAGCGGCGCGGGACTAGCGACCAATGAGCAGTTCTTC.

The CDR3 reads CASSQGRAFSEKLFF. The DNA for the CDR3 is TGCGCCAGCAGCCAAGGCAGGGCGTTCAGTGAAAAACTGTTTTTT. The rearrangement uses TRBV4-3 and TRBJ1-4; TRBD1 might be the D (5 bases). The CDR3 has 15 residues. Looked up from germline, CDR1 is LGHNA and CDR2 is YSLEER. Trimming stripped 1 base from V and 7 bases from J, with 13 bases between.

This chain connects TRBV2 to TRBJ1-6; the D is unclear. Germline V gene sequence: CDR1 SNHLY, CDR2 FYNNEI. V lost 10 bases and J lost 9, with 13 bases in between. This CDR3 contains 12 residues. CDR3 sequence (DNA): TGTGCCAACCGGCAAATGGGTTCACCCCTCCACTTT. It translates to CANRQMGSPLHF.

This clonotype appeared a few times. The chain combines TRBV12-3 or TRBV12-4 with TRBJ2-7; the D is unclear. V was pared by 3 bases and J by 3 bases, with 12 bases between. The CDR3 spans 14 residues. In DNA, the CDR3 is TGTGCCAGCAGTTTGTTTCGCGGCGGCTACGAGCAGTACTTC. Amino acid sequence: CASSLFRGGYEQYF.

The chain is built from TRBV12-3 or TRBV12-4 and TRBJ1-4, with unresolved D. The CDR3 has 12 amino acids. The germline V and J ends were trimmed by 8 bases and 5 bases, with 9 bases remaining between them. The CDR3 loop is CASGGRNEKLFF. The DNA for the CDR3 is TGTGCCAGCGGAGGAAGGAATGAAAAACTGTTTTTT.

This clonotype came up a few times. V usage is TRBV12-3 or TRBV12-4 and J usage is TRBJ1-5; D remains ambiguous. There are 15 residues in the CDR3. V was clipped by 3 bases and J by 3 bases, with 12 bases between them. The CDR3 coding sequence is TGTGCCAGCAGTTTGGGCTACAATATCAATCAGCCCCAGCATTTT. Protein product: CASSLGYNINQPQHF.

The sample holds many counts of this clonotype. The rearrangement joins TRBV12-3 or TRBV12-4 to TRBJ1-5, with D unresolved. The V end lost 6 bases, the J end lost 6 bases, and 12 bases lay between the germline ends. CDR3 length: 13 residues. Here the CDR3 reads CASRQSVVQPQHF. The CDR3 region has the DNA TGTGCCAGCAGGCAATCAGTGGTTCAGCCCCAGCATTTT.

This clonotype was found a few times. V is TRBV2 and J is TRBJ2-1, with 9 positions matching TRBD2. The CDR3 spans 15 residues. The V and J ends lost 4 bases and 6 bases, in that order; junction bases with no gene match: 7. Per the germline V gene, CDR1 is SNHLY and CDR2 is FYNNEI. The CDR3 nucleotides read TGTGCCAGCAGTGCAGGGCTAGCGGGGAGCAATGAGCAGTTCTTC. Translating gives CASSAGLAGSNEQFF.

This clonotype has a count of ten or more. The chain combines TRBV20-1 with TRBJ2-3; D may be TRBD1 (5 bases). Per germline, CDR1 DFQATT and CDR2 SNEGSKA (reference sequence). The CDR3 totals 14 residues. The V end was cut by 6 bases, the J end by 0 bases, with 13 bases between. The DNA for the CDR3 is TGCAGTGCGCGACAGAGCACTAGCACAGATACGCAGTATTTT. It is translated as CSARQSTSTDTQYF.

The chain has TRBV18 and TRBJ2-1; 9 bases match TRBD2. CDR1 is KGHSH and CDR2 is LQKENI in the germline V gene. The V gene end was trimmed by 6 bases and the J gene end by 4 bases; junction bases not matched to a gene: 4. CDR3 size: 14 residues. CDR3: CASSLAGQYNEQFF. The CDR3, as DNA: TGTGCCAGCTCCCTAGCGGGGCAATACAATGAGCAGTTCTTC.

This clonotype turned up a few times. The chain links TRBV6-1 to TRBJ1-1; D perhaps matches TRBD1 (6 bases). The V end was cut by 3 bases, the J end by 0 bases, with 11 bases between. CDR1 MNHNS and CDR2 SASEGT come from the germline V gene. This CDR3 contains 15 residues. Here the CDR3 DNA reads TGTGCCAGCAGTGACTTGACAGGATTGAACACTGAAGCTTTCTTT. It yields the protein CASSDLTGLNTEAFF.

J is TRBJ2-7 and V is TRBV18, with 7 bases identical to TRBD2. Germline loops: CDR1 KGHSH, CDR2 LQKENI. V lost 3 bases, J lost 5 bases, and 1 base stayed unmatched. This CDR3 contains 12 residues. The CDR3 sequence is CASSPGGDEQYF. The DNA for the CDR3 is TGTGCCAGCTCACCGGGAGGGGACGAGCAGTACTTC.

Only a few counts were recorded for this clonotype. Written as DNA, the CDR3 is TGCGCCAGCAGCGATCCGGGACAGGGGAACACTGAAGCTTTCTTT. This encodes CASSDPGQGNTEAFF. The V gene is TRBV5-1, the J gene TRBJ1-1; 9 bases are shared with TRBD1. Germline values: CDR1 SGHRS, CDR2 YFSETQ. The ends lost 4 bases at V and 1 base at J; junction bases unmatched: 5. CDR3 length: 15 residues.

This clonotype was detected a few times. The rearrangement uses TRBV29-1 and TRBJ1-5; D call uncertain. This CDR3 contains 13 residues. Germline CDR1 and CDR2: SQVTM and ANQGSEA. Trimming took off 2 bases at V and 3 bases at J, with 8 bases between the two ends. The CDR3 nucleotides are TGCAGCGTTGAACTGGGGATCAATCAGCCCCAGCATTTT. This gives the protein CSVELGINQPQHF.

This chain links TRBV4-3 with TRBJ1-2, with a weak D call TRBD1 (6 bases). Germline loops: CDR1 LGHNA, CDR2 YSLEER. CDR3 size: 15 residues. Trimming cost V 1 base and J 4 bases, with 13 bases left between them. The CDR3 DNA is TGCGCCAGCAGCCAAGGCCGAGGAGGGGGCTATGGCTACACCTTC. This encodes CASSQGRGGGYGYTF.